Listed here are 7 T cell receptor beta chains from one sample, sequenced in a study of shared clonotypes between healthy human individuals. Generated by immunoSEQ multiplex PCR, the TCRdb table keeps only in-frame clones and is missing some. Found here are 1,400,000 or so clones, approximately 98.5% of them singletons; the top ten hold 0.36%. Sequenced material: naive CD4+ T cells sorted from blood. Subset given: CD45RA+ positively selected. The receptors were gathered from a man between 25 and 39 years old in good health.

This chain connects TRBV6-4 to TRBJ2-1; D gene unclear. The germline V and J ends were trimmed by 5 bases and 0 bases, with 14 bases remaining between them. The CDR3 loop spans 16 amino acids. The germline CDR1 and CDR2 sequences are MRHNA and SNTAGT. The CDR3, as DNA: TGTGCCAGCAGTCTCAGGAGTCATAACTCCTACAATGAGCAGTTCTTC. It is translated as CASSLRSHNSYNEQFF.

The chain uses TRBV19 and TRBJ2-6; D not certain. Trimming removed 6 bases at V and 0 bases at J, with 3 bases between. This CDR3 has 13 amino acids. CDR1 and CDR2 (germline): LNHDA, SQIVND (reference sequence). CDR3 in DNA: TGTGCCAGTAGCCTCTCTGGGGCCAACGTCCTGACTTTC. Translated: CASSLSGANVLTF.

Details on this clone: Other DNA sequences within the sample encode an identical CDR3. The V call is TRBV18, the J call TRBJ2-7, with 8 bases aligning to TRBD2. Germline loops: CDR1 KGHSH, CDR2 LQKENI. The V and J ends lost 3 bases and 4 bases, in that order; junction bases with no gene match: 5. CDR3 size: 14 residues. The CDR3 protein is CASSPISGSYEQYF. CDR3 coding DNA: TGTGCCAGCTCACCTATCAGCGGGAGTTACGAGCAGTACTTC.

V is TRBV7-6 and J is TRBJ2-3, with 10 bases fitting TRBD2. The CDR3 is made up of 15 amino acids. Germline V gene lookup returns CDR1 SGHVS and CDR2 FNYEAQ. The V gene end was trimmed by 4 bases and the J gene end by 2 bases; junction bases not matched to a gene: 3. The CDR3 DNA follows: TGTGCCAGCAGCTCCGGACTAGCGGCCACAGATACGCAGTATTTT. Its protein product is CASSSGLAATDTQYF.

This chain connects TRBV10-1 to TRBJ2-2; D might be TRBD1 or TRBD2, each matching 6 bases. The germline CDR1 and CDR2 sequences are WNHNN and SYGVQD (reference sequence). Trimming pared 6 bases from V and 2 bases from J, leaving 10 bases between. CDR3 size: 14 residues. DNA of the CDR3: TGCGCCAGCAGCGAGGGGGGAAACACCGGGGAGCTGTTTTTT. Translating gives CASSEGGNTGELFF.

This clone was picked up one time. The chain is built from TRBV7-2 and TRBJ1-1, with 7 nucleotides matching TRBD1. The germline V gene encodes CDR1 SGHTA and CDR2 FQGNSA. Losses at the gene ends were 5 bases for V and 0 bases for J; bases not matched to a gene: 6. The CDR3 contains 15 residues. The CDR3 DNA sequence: TGTGCCAGCAGCACCAGACAGGGCCTGAACACTGAAGCTTTCTTT. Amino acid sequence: CASSTRQGLNTEAFF.

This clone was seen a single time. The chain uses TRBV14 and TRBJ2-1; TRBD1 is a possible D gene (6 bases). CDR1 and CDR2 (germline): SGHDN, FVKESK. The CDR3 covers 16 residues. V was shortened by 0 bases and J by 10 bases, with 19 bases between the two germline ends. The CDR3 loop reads CASSQDTGSVRGEQFF. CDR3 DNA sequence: TGTGCCAGCAGCCAAGATACAGGGTCCGTCCGGGGCGAGCAGTTCTTC. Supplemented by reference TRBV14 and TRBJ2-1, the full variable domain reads EAGVTQFPSHSVIEKGQTVTLRCDPISGHDNLYWYRRVMGKEIKFLLHFVKESKQDESGMPNNRFLAERTGGTYSTLKVQPAELEDSGVYFCASSQDTGSVRGEQFFGPGTRLTVL.